These T cell receptor beta chains were read from a single sample in a study of long-term antiretroviral therapy in people with HIV. The repertoire was sequenced with immunoSEQ multiplex PCR; TCRdb's copy has only in-frame clones and lacks some. The sample has approximately 35,000 clones; roughly 83% are singletons. Material: unsorted PBMCs, obtained 1.9 years after starting antiretroviral therapy. These receptors all come from a man between 18 and 29 years old with HIV. The CDR3 runs from the conserved cysteine through the conserved F or W. Fields, in order: D gene, clone size, V gene, J gene, CDR3 DNA, CDR3 protein. A D gene is named only where the DNA matches it firmly. Rows may omit the clone size; those that give it use once, few, many or a size class.

d_gene: TRBD2
abundance: -
v_gene: TRBV7-8
j_gene: TRBJ2-2
CDR3nt: TGTGCCAGCAGCCCCATTAGCGGGGGGGTTCGCACCGGGGAGCTGTTTTTT
CDR3aa: CASSPISGGVRTGELFF

d_gene: -
abundance: -
v_gene: TRBV9
j_gene: TRBJ1-1
CDR3nt: TGTGCCAGCAGCCCCCGACAGTATCAGAGCACTGAAGCTTTCTTT
CDR3aa: CASSPRQYQSTEAFF

d_gene: -
abundance: -
v_gene: TRBV5-1
j_gene: TRBJ2-5
CDR3nt: TGCGCCAGCAGCCCTCAGACTAGTTCTAGCCGCCAAGAGACCCAGTACTTC
CDR3aa: CASSPQTSSSRQETQYF

d_gene: -
abundance: few
v_gene: TRBV5-1
j_gene: TRBJ2-2
CDR3nt: TGCGCCAGCAGCGTGGATGGGGCCGGGGAGCTGTTTTTT
CDR3aa: CASSVDGAGELFF

d_gene: -
abundance: -
v_gene: TRBV10-3
j_gene: TRBJ2-5
CDR3nt: TGTGCCATCAGTGAATTCGGCCAAGAGACCCAGTACTTC
CDR3aa: CAISEFGQETQYF

d_gene: TRBD1
abundance: -
v_gene: TRBV7-6
j_gene: TRBJ2-1
CDR3nt: TGTGCCAGCAGCCAGCTACCGGGACCGGGACAGGGAAACGGAGGGATCTACAATGAGCAGTTCTTC
CDR3aa: CASSQLPGPGQGNGGIYNEQFF

d_gene: -
abundance: -
v_gene: TRBV28
j_gene: TRBJ2-7
CDR3nt: TGTGCCAGCAGTCGGGGGACGAGCGAGCAGTACTTC
CDR3aa: CASSRGTSEQYF

d_gene: -
abundance: few
v_gene: TRBV19
j_gene: TRBJ1-5
CDR3nt: TGTGCCAGTAGTATAGGCAGGGAACAGCCCCAGCATTTT
CDR3aa: CASSIGREQPQHF

d_gene: -
abundance: -
v_gene: TRBV6-5
j_gene: TRBJ1-6
CDR3nt: TGTGCCAGCAGTTACCCAGGGAATTCACCCCTCCACTTT
CDR3aa: CASSYPGNSPLHF

d_gene: -
abundance: -
v_gene: TRBV4-1
j_gene: TRBJ2-3
CDR3nt: TGCGCCAGCAGCCAAGTTGGGGGGTCGGACAGGGAGGGCCCAGATACGCAGTATTTT
CDR3aa: CASSQVGGSDREGPDTQYF

d_gene: -
abundance: few
v_gene: TRBV4-2
j_gene: TRBJ1-2
CDR3nt: TGTGCCAGCAGCCAAGATGGAGACCCGAACGACTATGGCTACACCTTC
CDR3aa: CASSQDGDPNDYGYTF

d_gene: -
abundance: once
v_gene: TRBV5-1
j_gene: TRBJ1-2
CDR3nt: TGCGCCAGCAGCTTGGGGGCAGGGTATGGCTACACCTTC
CDR3aa: CASSLGAGYGYTF

d_gene: -
abundance: few
v_gene: TRBV5-4
j_gene: TRBJ1-2
CDR3nt: TGTGCCAGCAGCTTACAGGGACCTGGGGATGGCTACACCTTC
CDR3aa: CASSLQGPGDGYTF

d_gene: -
abundance: -
v_gene: TRBV4-2
j_gene: TRBJ1-5
CDR3nt: TGTGCCAGCAGCCAAGATATGGCAGGGGCCAATCAGCCCCAGCATTTT
CDR3aa: CASSQDMAGANQPQHF

d_gene: -
abundance: once
v_gene: TRBV7-9
j_gene: TRBJ2-2
CDR3nt: TGTGCCAGCATCCTCTCCGGGGAGCTGTTTTTT
CDR3aa: CASILSGELFF

d_gene: TRBD1
abundance: -
v_gene: TRBV11-3
j_gene: TRBJ2-1
CDR3nt: TGTGCCAGCAGCTATACCGGGACAGAGTACAATGAGCAGTTCTTC
CDR3aa: CASSYTGTEYNEQFF

d_gene: -
abundance: medium-sized
v_gene: TRBV28
j_gene: TRBJ2-2
CDR3nt: TGTGCCAGCGGGGGGCGAGGGACCGGGGAGCTGTTTTTT
CDR3aa: CASGGRGTGELFF

d_gene: -
abundance: -
v_gene: TRBV7-9
j_gene: TRBJ1-5
CDR3nt: TGTGCCAGCAGCTTAGATATTCAGCCCCAGCATTTT
CDR3aa: CASSLDIQPQHF

d_gene: -
abundance: -
v_gene: TRBV11-2
j_gene: TRBJ1-6
CDR3nt: TGTGCCAGCAGCTCGTCCTATAATTCACCCCTCCACTTT
CDR3aa: CASSSSYNSPLHF

d_gene: TRBD1
abundance: -
v_gene: TRBV30
j_gene: TRBJ1-5
CDR3nt: TGTGCCTGGAGTGACGGCAGGGGGAATCAGCCCCAGCATTTT
CDR3aa: CAWSDGRGNQPQHF

d_gene: -
abundance: -
v_gene: TRBV12-5
j_gene: TRBJ1-3
CDR3nt: TGTGCTAGTGGCCCGGGGGGACACCTAGGAAACACCATATATTTT
CDR3aa: CASGPGGHLGNTIYF

d_gene: -
abundance: -
v_gene: TRBV28
j_gene: TRBJ1-2
CDR3nt: TGTGCCAGCAGTTTCGGGGTCTACTGGGGCTACACCTTC
CDR3aa: CASSFGVYWGYTF

d_gene: -
abundance: -
v_gene: TRBV12-5
j_gene: TRBJ1-2
CDR3nt: TGTGCTAGTGGTTTCGAGTTGGGGGATGGCTACACCTTC
CDR3aa: CASGFELGDGYTF

d_gene: -
abundance: few
v_gene: TRBV18
j_gene: TRBJ2-7
CDR3nt: TGTGCCAGCTCACCAGAGGCGAGTGAGCAGTACTTC
CDR3aa: CASSPEASEQYF

d_gene: -
abundance: -
v_gene: TRBV5-1
j_gene: TRBJ2-6
CDR3nt: TGCGCCAGCAGCTTGTCAACAGTAGCCGGGGCCAACGTCCTGACTTTC
CDR3aa: CASSLSTVAGANVLTF

d_gene: -
abundance: -
v_gene: TRBV5-6
j_gene: TRBJ2-1
CDR3nt: TGTGCCAGCAGCTTTCGGGGGAGCTCCTACAATGAGCAGTTCTTC
CDR3aa: CASSFRGSSYNEQFF

d_gene: TRBD1
abundance: once
v_gene: TRBV19
j_gene: TRBJ1-4
CDR3nt: TGTGCCAGTAGTCCAGACAGGGGTAATGAAAAACTGTTTTTT
CDR3aa: CASSPDRGNEKLFF

d_gene: -
abundance: -
v_gene: TRBV19
j_gene: TRBJ2-2
CDR3nt: TGTGCCAGTTCGGACTTAAACACCGGGGAGCTGTTTTTT
CDR3aa: CASSDLNTGELFF

d_gene: -
abundance: few
v_gene: TRBV7-9
j_gene: TRBJ1-3
CDR3nt: TGTGCCAGCAGCTACGCTGGAAACACCATATATTTT
CDR3aa: CASSYAGNTIYF

d_gene: TRBD1
abundance: once
v_gene: TRBV29-1
j_gene: TRBJ1-6
CDR3nt: TGCAGCGTTGGACAGGGCCGGGATTCACCCCTCCACTTT
CDR3aa: CSVGQGRDSPLHF

d_gene: -
abundance: -
v_gene: TRBV19
j_gene: TRBJ1-1
CDR3nt: TGTGCCAGTTCACCGGGGACCTTCCAGGACACTGAAGCTTTCTTT
CDR3aa: CASSPGTFQDTEAFF

d_gene: -
abundance: few
v_gene: TRBV4-1
j_gene: TRBJ2-7
CDR3nt: TGCGCCAGCAGCCAAGGGACGGACGTTGCCTACGAGCAGTACTTC
CDR3aa: CASSQGTDVAYEQYF

d_gene: -
abundance: -
v_gene: TRBV5-5
j_gene: TRBJ2-5
CDR3nt: TGTGCCAGCAGCTTATCACCCGAAGAGACCCAGTACTTC
CDR3aa: CASSLSPEETQYF

d_gene: -
abundance: -
v_gene: TRBV29-1
j_gene: TRBJ2-1
CDR3nt: TGCAGCGTTGAAGACCAACAGGGCACCTACAATGAGCAGTTCTTC
CDR3aa: CSVEDQQGTYNEQFF

d_gene: -
abundance: few
v_gene: TRBV4-1
j_gene: TRBJ2-1
CDR3nt: TGCGCCAGCAGCCAAGTAGGACAATCCTACAATGAGCAGTTCTTC
CDR3aa: CASSQVGQSYNEQFF

d_gene: TRBD2
abundance: -
v_gene: TRBV6-1
j_gene: TRBJ2-5
CDR3nt: TGTGCCAGCAGTAGGCTAGCGGGGTTAGAAGAGACCCAGTACTTC
CDR3aa: CASSRLAGLEETQYF

d_gene: TRBD1
abundance: -
v_gene: TRBV7-8
j_gene: TRBJ2-1
CDR3nt: TGTGCCAGCAGCGCCCGGGACAGAGCCTACAATGAGCAGTTCTTC
CDR3aa: CASSARDRAYNEQFF

d_gene: -
abundance: once
v_gene: TRBV2
j_gene: TRBJ1-2
CDR3nt: TGTGCCAGCAGTATCTATGGCTACACCTTC
CDR3aa: CASSIYGYTF

d_gene: TRBD1
abundance: once
v_gene: TRBV7-9
j_gene: TRBJ1-2
CDR3nt: TGTGCCAGCAGCTCCCCGGACAGGACTAACTATGGCTACACCTTC
CDR3aa: CASSSPDRTNYGYTF

d_gene: -
abundance: -
v_gene: TRBV5-5
j_gene: TRBJ2-5
CDR3nt: TGTGCCAGCACCTACGGGACTGAAGAGACCCAGTACTTC
CDR3aa: CASTYGTEETQYF

d_gene: -
abundance: -
v_gene: TRBV19
j_gene: TRBJ1-5
CDR3nt: TGTGCCAGTAGTTTCGGGCCCCTCAATCAGCCCCAGCATTTT
CDR3aa: CASSFGPLNQPQHF

d_gene: -
abundance: -
v_gene: TRBV28
j_gene: TRBJ1-4
CDR3nt: TGTGCCAGCAGTCCCGTTCAGGGGAAACTGTTTTTT
CDR3aa: CASSPVQGKLFF

d_gene: -
abundance: -
v_gene: TRBV28
j_gene: TRBJ2-1
CDR3nt: TGTGCCAGCAGTAGGACAGCGAATGAGCAGTTCTTC
CDR3aa: CASSRTANEQFF

d_gene: -
abundance: -
v_gene: TRBV11-2
j_gene: TRBJ2-1
CDR3nt: TGTGCCAGCAGCTTAGATCCACAGGGGCAGTTCTTC
CDR3aa: CASSLDPQGQFF

d_gene: -
abundance: -
v_gene: TRBV6-5
j_gene: TRBJ1-1
CDR3nt: TGTGCCAGCAGTTACTCGTTGGGGAACACTGAAGCTTTCTTT
CDR3aa: CASSYSLGNTEAFF

d_gene: -
abundance: -
v_gene: TRBV29-1
j_gene: TRBJ1-2
CDR3nt: TGCAGCCTCGGCGGGGACTACAACACCTTC
CDR3aa: CSLGGDYNTF

d_gene: -
abundance: -
v_gene: TRBV18
j_gene: TRBJ2-2
CDR3nt: TGTGCCAGCTCACCACCGGGGCTAGCGAACACCGGGGAGCTGTTTTTT
CDR3aa: CASSPPGLANTGELFF

d_gene: -
abundance: -
v_gene: TRBV28
j_gene: TRBJ2-2
CDR3nt: TGTGCCAGCATCGAGTCGGGCAGATACGCGAACACCGGGGAGCTGTTTTTT
CDR3aa: CASIESGRYANTGELFF

d_gene: -
abundance: few
v_gene: TRBV2
j_gene: TRBJ2-2
CDR3nt: TGTGCCAGCAAACCCGGGGAGCTGTTTTTT
CDR3aa: CASKPGELFF

d_gene: -
abundance: -
v_gene: TRBV28
j_gene: TRBJ1-3
CDR3nt: TGTGCCAGCAGAAGCTTGGGGGGAGGAAACACCATATATTTT
CDR3aa: CASRSLGGGNTIYF

d_gene: TRBD1
abundance: -
v_gene: TRBV6-5
j_gene: TRBJ2-7
CDR3nt: TGTGCCAGCAGTTACTCGGGACAGGGGAGCAACGAGCAGTACTTC
CDR3aa: CASSYSGQGSNEQYF